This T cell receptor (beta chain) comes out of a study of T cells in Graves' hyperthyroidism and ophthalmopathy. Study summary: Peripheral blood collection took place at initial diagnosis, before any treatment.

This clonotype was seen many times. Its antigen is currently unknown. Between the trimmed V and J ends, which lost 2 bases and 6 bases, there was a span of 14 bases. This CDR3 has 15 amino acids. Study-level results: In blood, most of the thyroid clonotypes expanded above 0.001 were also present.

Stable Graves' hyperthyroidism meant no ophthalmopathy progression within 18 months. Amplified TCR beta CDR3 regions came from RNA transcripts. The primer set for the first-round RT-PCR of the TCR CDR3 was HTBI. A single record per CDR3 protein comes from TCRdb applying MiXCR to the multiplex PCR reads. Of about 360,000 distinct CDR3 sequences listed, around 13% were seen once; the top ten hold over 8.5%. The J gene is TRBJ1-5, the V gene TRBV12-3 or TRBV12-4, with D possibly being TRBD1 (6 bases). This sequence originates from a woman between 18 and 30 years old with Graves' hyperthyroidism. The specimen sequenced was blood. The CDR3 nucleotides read TGTGCCAGCAGTTTACTGGGGGGCGCGGGTCAGCCCCAGCATTTT. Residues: CASSLLGGAGQPQHF.